These 9 T cell receptor beta chains were sequenced from one sample in a study of T cell responses to AZD1222 COVID-19 vaccine. Only in-frame clones appear in the TCRdb table, and some are missing; sequencing was by immunoSEQ multiplex PCR. Counted here are more than 95,000 clones, around 90% occurring once; the ten biggest clones make up about 8.7%. This material consisted of peripheral blood, taken on day 0 of AZD1222 vaccination. The receptors here all came from an adult in good health.

The genes are TRBV6-2 or TRBV6-3 and TRBJ2-7; D is possibly TRBD2 (7 bases). Trimming stripped 1 base from V and 2 bases from J, with 12 bases between. Germline CDR1 is MNHEY and CDR2 is SVGEGT. The CDR3 spans 15 residues. The CDR3 here is CASSYLGGGTYEQYF. CDR3 bases: TGTGCCAGCAGTTACTTGGGAGGGGGTACCTACGAGCAGTACTTC.

This chain joins TRBV28 and TRBJ1-2; D not resolved. The V gene's germline CDR1 is MDHEN and CDR2 SYDVKM. The V end was cut by 9 bases, the J end by 4 bases, with 18 bases between. The CDR3 has 14 amino acids. This chain's CDR3 is CASQPVPLSYGYTF. The CDR3 DNA is TGTGCCAGTCAGCCGGTACCGCTCTCCTATGGCTACACCTTC.

V is TRBV5-4 and J is TRBJ1-1; tentative D call: TRBD1 (5 bases). CDR1 is SGHNT and CDR2 is YYREEE in the germline V gene (reference sequence). The CDR3 contains 14 residues. Trimming stripped 2 bases from V and 7 bases from J, with 15 bases between. CDR3 nucleotide sequence: TGTGCCAGCAGCTTCCCGCGAAAGGGGAGTGAAGCTTTCTTT. It is translated as CASSFPRKGSEAFF.

Only one count was recorded for this clone. The chain joins TRBV11-2 to TRBJ2-7, with D tentatively TRBD2 (5 bases). The V and J ends lost 4 bases and 4 bases respectively, with 8 bases between them. CDR3 length: 12 amino acids. Germline CDR1 is SGHAT and CDR2 is FQNNGV. In DNA, the CDR3 is TGTGCCAGCAGCTCCCGACTATACGAGCAGTACTTC. The encoded protein is CASSSRLYEQYF.

The gene calls are TRBV7-7 and TRBJ2-5; TRBD2 is a possible D gene (6 bases). Deletions cut 4 bases from V and 2 bases from J, with 14 bases between. From germline, CDR1 is SSHAT and CDR2 FNYEAQ (reference sequence). This CDR3 contains 15 residues. The DNA of the CDR3 is TGTGCCAGCAGCTCGGCCGGGACTGGACAAGAGACCCAGTACTTC. This gives the protein CASSSAGTGQETQYF.

The chain has TRBV24-1 and TRBJ1-2; 7 bases line up with TRBD1. The ends lost 4 bases at V and 4 bases at J; junction bases unmatched: 5. Germline lookup yields CDR1 KGHDR and CDR2 SFDVKD. The CDR3 has 14 amino acids. In DNA form, the CDR3 reads TGTGCCACCAGTGACCCCGGACAGGTCTATGGCTACACCTTC. This gives the protein CATSDPGQVYGYTF.

The chain is built from TRBV5-6 and TRBJ1-1; 7 bases agree with TRBD1. The CDR3 loop spans 19 amino acids. V was pared by 2 bases and J by 4 bases, with 20 bases of the junction left unmatched. Germline V gene data show CDR1 as SGHDT and CDR2 as YYEEEE. The CDR3 DNA sequence: TGTGCCAGCAGCTTTCGATTTGGGGATTACAGGGGAGAGCCCACTGAAGCTTTCTTT. Encoded protein: CASSFRFGDYRGEPTEAFF.

The chain couples TRBV27 to TRBJ1-2; perhaps TRBD1 as D (6 bases). CDR3 length: 13 residues. Germline loops: CDR1 MNHEY, CDR2 SMNVEV (reference sequence). The V gene lost 6 bases and the J gene lost 4 bases, with 12 bases spanning the gap. CDR3 in amino acids: CASSRDRTYGYTF. As DNA, the CDR3 is TGTGCCAGCAGCCGTGACAGGACCTATGGCTACACCTTC.

This sequence joins TRBV28 and TRBJ1-5; a possible D gene is TRBD1 (6 bases). From germline, CDR1 is MDHEN and CDR2 SYDVKM. The CDR3 runs 15 residues. V lost 4 bases and J lost 0, with 10 bases in between. The CDR3 sequence: CASSYPGASNQPQHF. For the CDR3, the DNA is TGTGCCAGCAGTTACCCGGGGGCTAGCAATCAGCCCCAGCATTTT.